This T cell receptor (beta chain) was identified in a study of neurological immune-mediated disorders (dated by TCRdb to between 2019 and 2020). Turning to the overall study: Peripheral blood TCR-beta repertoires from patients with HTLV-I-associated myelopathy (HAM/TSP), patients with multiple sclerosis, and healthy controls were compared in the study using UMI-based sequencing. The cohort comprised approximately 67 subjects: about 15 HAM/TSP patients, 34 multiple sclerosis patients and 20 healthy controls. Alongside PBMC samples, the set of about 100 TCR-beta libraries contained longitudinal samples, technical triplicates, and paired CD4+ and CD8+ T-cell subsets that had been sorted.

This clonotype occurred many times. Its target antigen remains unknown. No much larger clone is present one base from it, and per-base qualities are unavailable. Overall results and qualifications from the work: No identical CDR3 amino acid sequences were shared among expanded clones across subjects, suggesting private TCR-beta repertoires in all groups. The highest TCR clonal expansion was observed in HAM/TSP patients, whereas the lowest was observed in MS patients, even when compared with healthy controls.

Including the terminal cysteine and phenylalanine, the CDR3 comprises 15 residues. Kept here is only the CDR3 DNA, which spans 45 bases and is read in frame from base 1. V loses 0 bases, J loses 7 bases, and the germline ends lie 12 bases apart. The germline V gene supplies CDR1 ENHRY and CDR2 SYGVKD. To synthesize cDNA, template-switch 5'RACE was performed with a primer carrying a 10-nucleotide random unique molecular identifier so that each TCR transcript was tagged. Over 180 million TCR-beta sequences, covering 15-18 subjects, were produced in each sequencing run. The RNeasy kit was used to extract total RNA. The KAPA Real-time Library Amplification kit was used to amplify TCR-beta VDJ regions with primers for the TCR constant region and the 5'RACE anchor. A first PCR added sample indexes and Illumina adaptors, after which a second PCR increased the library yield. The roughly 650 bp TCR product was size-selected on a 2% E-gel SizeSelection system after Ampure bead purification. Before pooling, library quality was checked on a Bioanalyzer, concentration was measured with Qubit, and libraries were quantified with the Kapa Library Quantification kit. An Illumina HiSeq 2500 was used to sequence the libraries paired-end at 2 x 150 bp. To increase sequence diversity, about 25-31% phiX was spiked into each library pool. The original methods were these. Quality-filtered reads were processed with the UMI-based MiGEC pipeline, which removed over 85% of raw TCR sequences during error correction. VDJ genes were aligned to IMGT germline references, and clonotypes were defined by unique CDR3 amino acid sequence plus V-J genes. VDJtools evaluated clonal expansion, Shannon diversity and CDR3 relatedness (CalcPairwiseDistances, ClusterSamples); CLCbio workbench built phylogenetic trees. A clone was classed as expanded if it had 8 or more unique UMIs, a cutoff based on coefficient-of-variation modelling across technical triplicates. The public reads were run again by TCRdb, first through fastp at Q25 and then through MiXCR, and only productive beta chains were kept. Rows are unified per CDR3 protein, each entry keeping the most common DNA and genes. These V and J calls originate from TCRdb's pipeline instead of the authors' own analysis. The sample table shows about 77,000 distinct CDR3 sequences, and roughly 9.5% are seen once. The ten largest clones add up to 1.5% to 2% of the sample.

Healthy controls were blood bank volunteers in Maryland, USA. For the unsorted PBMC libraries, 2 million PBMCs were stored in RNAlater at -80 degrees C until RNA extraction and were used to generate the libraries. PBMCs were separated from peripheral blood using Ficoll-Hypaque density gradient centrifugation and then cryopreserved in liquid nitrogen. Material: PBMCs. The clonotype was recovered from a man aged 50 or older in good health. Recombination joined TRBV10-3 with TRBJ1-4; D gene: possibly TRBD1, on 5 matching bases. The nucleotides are TGTGCCATCAGTGAGTCGACAGCGAACCGTGAAAAACTGTTTTTT. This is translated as CAISESTANREKLFF.